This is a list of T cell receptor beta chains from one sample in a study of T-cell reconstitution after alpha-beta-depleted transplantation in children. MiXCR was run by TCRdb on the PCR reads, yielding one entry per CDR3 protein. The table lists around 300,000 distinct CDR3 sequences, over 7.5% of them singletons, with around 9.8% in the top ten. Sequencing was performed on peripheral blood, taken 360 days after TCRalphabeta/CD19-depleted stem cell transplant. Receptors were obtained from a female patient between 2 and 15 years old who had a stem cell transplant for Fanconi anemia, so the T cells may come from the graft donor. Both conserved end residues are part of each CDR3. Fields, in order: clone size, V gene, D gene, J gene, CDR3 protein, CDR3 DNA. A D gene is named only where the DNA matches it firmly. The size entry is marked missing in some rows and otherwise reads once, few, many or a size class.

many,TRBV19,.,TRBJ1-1,CASSIEGTEAFF,TGTGCCAGTAGTATTGAAGGTACTGAAGCTTTCTTT
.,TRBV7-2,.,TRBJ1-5,CASSLVREVSTNQPQHF,TGTGCCAGCAGCTTAGTGCGTGAGGTGTCGACGAATCAGCCCCAGCATTTT
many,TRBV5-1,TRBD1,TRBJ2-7,CASTLGQGVMYEQYF,TGCGCCAGCACCCTCGGACAGGGCGTAATGTACGAGCAGTACTTC
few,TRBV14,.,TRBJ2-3,CASSPHPTASTDTQYF,TGTGCCAGCAGCCCCCATCCGACAGCAAGCACAGATACGCAGTATTTT
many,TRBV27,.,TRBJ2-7,CASSLSPKSTSYEQYF,TGTGCCAGCAGTTTATCTCCCAAGTCGACCTCCTACGAGCAGTACTTC
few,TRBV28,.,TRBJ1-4,CASTQVGGGFNEKLFF,TGTGCCAGCACCCAGGTTGGGGGGGGGTTTAATGAAAAACTGTTTTTT
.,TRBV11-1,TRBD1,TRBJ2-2,CASSLTRGVSSNTGDRGLFF,TGTGCCAGCAGCTTAACAAGAGGTGTGAGCTCGAACACCGGGGACAGGGGGCTGTTTTTT
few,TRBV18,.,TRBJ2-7,CASSPPKLTLTNLHEQYF,TGTGCCAGCTCACCACCAAAACTTACCCTTACTAATCTCCACGAGCAGTACTTC
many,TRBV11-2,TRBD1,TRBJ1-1,CASSLRTGGRNTEAFF,TGTGCCAGCAGCTTAAGAACAGGGGGCAGAAACACTGAAGCTTTCTTT
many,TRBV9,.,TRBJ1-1,CASNRQGTEAFF,TGTGCCAGCAACCGGCAGGGCACTGAAGCTTTCTTT
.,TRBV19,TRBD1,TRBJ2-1,CASSIPGTGYNEQFF,TGTGCCAGTAGTATCCCCGGGACAGGCTACAATGAGCAGTTCTTC
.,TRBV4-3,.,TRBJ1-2,CASSQDQGTGSEGGYTF,TGCGCCAGCAGCCAAGATCAAGGGACGGGCTCGGAGGGGGGCTACACCTTC
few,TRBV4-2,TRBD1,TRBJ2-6,CASDLTGGSGANVLTF,TGTGCCAGCGATCTGACAGGGGGCTCTGGGGCCAACGTCCTGACTTTC
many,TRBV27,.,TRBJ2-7,CASRTAAYYEQYF,TGTGCCAGCCGAACAGCGGCATACTACGAGCAGTACTTC
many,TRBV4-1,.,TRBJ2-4,CASSQDNIQYF,TGCGCCAGCAGCCAGGACAACATTCAGTACTTC
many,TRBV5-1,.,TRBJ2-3,CASSLTSGLYTQYF,TGCGCCAGCAGCCTCACTTCTGGTCTCTATACGCAGTATTTT
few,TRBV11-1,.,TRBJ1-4,CASSRAIAGRATNEKLFF,TGTGCCAGCAGCCGTGCTATTGCAGGGCGCGCAACTAATGAAAAACTGTTTTTT
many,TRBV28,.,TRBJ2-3,CASSLSDRTDTQYF,TGTGCCAGCAGTTTGTCCGACCGCACAGATACGCAGTATTTT
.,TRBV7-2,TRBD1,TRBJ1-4,CASSTGTGNEKLFF,TGTGCCAGCAGCACTGGGACAGGAAATGAAAAACTGTTTTTT
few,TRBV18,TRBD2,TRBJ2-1,CASSPIAGNEQFF,TGTGCCAGCTCACCAATAGCGGGAAATGAGCAGTTCTTC
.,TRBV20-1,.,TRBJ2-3,CSARDPQNGGDTQYF,TGCAGTGCTAGAGATCCCCAGAACGGGGGAGATACGCAGTATTTT
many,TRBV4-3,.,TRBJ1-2,CASSQVGLNYGYTF,TGCGCCAGCAGCCAAGTCGGCCTTAACTATGGCTACACCTTC
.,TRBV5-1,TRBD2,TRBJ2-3,CASSLPRWERGVTDTQYF,TGCGCCAGCAGCTTGCCTCGGTGGGAGCGGGGGGTCACAGATACGCAGTATTTT
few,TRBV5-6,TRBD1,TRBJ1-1,CASSLEGTGLTEAFF,TGTGCCAGCAGCTTGGAAGGGACAGGGTTGACTGAAGCTTTCTTT
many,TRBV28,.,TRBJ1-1,CASSLSPPSGTEAFF,TGTGCCAGCAGTTTATCCCCCCCTTCCGGGACTGAAGCTTTCTTT
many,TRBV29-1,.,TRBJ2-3,CSVEGGGPF,TGCAGCGTTGAAGGGGGGGGGCCCTTT
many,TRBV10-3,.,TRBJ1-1,CAIRAIATANTEAFF,TGTGCCATCAGGGCCATAGCCACCGCGAACACTGAAGCTTTCTTT
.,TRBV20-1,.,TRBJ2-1,CSPGAYNEQFF,TGCAGCCCGGGGGCCTACAATGAGCAGTTCTTC
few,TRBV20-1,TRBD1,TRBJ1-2,CSAGREGAYGYTF,TGCAGTGCTGGGAGAGAGGGGGCTTATGGCTACACCTTC
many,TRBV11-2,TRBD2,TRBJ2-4,CASSPGLAGEVGKNIQYF,TGTGCCAGCAGCCCCGGACTAGCGGGAGAAGTTGGCAAAAACATTCAGTACTTC
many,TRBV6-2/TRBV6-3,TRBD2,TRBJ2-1,CASLWRGSSYNEQFF,TGTGCCAGCCTGTGGCGGGGGAGCTCCTACAATGAGCAGTTCTTC
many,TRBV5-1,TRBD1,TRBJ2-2,CASTRTGGSTGELFF,TGCGCCAGCACCCGGACAGGGGGAAGCACCGGGGAGCTGTTTTTT
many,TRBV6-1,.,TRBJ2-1,CASSRSGAPYNEQFF,TGTGCCAGCAGTCGAAGCGGAGCCCCCTACAATGAGCAGTTCTTC
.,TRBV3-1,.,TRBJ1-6,CASSQDRAYNSPLHF,TGTGCCAGCAGCCAAGACAGGGCCTATAATTCACCCCTCCACTTT
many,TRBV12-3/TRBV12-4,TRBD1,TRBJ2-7,CASSSGQGSYEQYF,TGTGCCAGCAGTTCGGGACAGGGCTCCTACGAGCAGTACTTC
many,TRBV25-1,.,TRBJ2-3,CASSEFSEPSTDTQYF,TGTGCCAGCAGTGAATTTAGCGAACCTTCCACAGATACGCAGTATTTT
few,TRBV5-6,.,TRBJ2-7,CASSLAGDNEQYF,TGTGCCAGCAGCTTGGCAGGGGATAACGAGCAGTACTTC
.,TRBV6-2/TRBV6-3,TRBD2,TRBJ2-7,CASSLAGGTHEQYF,TGTGCCAGCAGTCTAGCGGGAGGGACCCACGAGCAGTACTTC
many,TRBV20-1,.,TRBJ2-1,CSAFLDASNEQFF,TGCAGTGCTTTTCTCGATGCGAGCAATGAGCAGTTCTTC
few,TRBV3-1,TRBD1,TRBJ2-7,CASSQTGGGSYEQYF,TGTGCCAGCAGCCAGACAGGGGGCGGGTCCTACGAGCAGTACTTC
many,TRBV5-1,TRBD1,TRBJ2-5,CASSLDPRGTEETQYF,TGCGCCAGCAGCTTGGACCCTAGGGGGACAGAGGAGACCCAGTACTTC
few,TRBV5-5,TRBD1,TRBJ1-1,CASSLYPGQGNTEAFF,TGTGCCAGCAGCTTGTATCCGGGACAGGGAAACACTGAAGCTTTCTTT
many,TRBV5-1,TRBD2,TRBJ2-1,CASSPGLAATNEQFF,TGCGCCAGCAGCCCGGGACTAGCTGCGACCAATGAGCAGTTCTTC
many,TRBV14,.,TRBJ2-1,CASSQWRSNDEQFF,TGTGCCAGCAGCCAATGGAGGAGCAATGATGAGCAGTTCTTC